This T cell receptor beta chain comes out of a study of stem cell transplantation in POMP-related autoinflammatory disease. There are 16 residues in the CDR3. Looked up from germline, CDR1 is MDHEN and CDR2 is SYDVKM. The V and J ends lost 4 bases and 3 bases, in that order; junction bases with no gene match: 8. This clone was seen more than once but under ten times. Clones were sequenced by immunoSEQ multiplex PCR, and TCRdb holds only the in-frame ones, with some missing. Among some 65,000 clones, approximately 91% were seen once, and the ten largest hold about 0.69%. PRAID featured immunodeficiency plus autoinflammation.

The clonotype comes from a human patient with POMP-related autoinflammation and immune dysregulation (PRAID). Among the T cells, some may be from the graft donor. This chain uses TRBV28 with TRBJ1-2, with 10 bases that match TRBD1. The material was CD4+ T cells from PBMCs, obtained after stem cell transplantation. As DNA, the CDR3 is TGTGCCAGCAGTTCCCCAGGGGGGACAGGGGACTATGGCTACACCTTC. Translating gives CASSSPGGTGDYGYTF.